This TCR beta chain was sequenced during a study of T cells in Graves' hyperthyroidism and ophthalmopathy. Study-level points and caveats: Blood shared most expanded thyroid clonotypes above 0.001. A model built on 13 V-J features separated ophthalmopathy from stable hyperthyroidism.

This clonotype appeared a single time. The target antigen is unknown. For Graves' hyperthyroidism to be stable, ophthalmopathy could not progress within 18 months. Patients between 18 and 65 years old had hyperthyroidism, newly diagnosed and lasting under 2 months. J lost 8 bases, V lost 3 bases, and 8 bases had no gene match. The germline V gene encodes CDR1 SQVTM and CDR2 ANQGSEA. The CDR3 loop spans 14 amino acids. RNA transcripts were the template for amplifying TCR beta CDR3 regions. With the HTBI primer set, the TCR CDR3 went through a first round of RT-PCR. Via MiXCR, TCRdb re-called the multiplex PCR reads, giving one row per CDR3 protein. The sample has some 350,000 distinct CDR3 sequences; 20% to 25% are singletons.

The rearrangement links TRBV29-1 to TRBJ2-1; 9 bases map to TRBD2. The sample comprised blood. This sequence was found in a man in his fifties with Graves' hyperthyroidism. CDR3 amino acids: CSVDSIAGVDEQFF. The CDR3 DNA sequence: TGCAGCGTTGATTCTATAGCGGGAGTCGATGAGCAGTTCTTC.